The next 26 T cell receptor beta chains were all read from a single sample in a study of T-cell reconstitution after alpha-beta-depleted transplantation in children. The library targeted TCRbeta and was prepared with unique molecular identifiers. TCRdb ran MiXCR on the PCR reads and lists one entry per CDR3 protein. The sample has fewer than 550,000 distinct CDR3 sequences, approximately 10% seen once; the top ten hold about 14%. The source material was PBMCs, mostly from graft donor cells, sampled 180 days after TCRalphabeta/CD19-depleted stem cell transplant. Every receptor here comes from a female patient between 2 and 15 years old who had a stem cell transplant for aplastic anemia, so the T cells may come from the graft donor.

The chain joins TRBV28 to TRBJ2-2; D is perhaps TRBD2 (5 bases). Germline values: CDR1 MDHEN, CDR2 SYDVKM. The CDR3 totals 14 residues. Trimming shortened V by 7 bases and J by 3 bases, and 12 bases separated the two germline ends. The CDR3 DNA is TGTGCCAGCAAGCAGGACTGGTACACCGGGGAGCTGTTTTTT. Translation: CASKQDWYTGELFF. The full variable domain, completed using reference TRBV28 and TRBJ2-2, is DVKVTQSSRYLVKRTGEKVFLECVQDMDHENMFWYRQDPGLGLRLIYFSYDVKMKEKGDIPEGYSVSREKKERFSLILESASTNQTSMYLCASKQDWYTGELFFGEGSRLTVL.

This clonotype came up many times. The J gene is TRBJ2-2, the V gene TRBV2, with 7 nucleotides matching TRBD1. V shed 6 bases, J shed 6 bases, and the junction held 4 bases outside the gene matches. This CDR3 spans 13 amino acids. Germline V lookup: CDR1 SNHLY, CDR2 FYNNEI. CDR3 nucleotides: TGTGCCAGCAGACAGGGGCCGGCCGGGGAGCTGTTTTTT. Translating it yields CASRQGPAGELFF.

This clonotype showed up many times. V usage is TRBV5-1 and J usage is TRBJ2-7, with TRBD1 identical over 7 bases. The CDR3 loop spans 14 amino acids. Germline trimming cut 5 bases from V and 6 bases from J; bases unmatched to any gene: 11. The germline CDR1 and CDR2 sequences are SGHRS and YFSETQ. This CDR3 reads CASRPGQTLAEQYF. The CDR3 DNA reads TGCGCCAGCAGACCGGGACAGACCCTAGCCGAGCAGTACTTC.

CDR3 protein: CSARGLAGGPTDTQYF. CDR3 sequence (DNA): TGCAGTGCTAGAGGACTAGCGGGAGGTCCCACAGATACGCAGTATTTT. The chain uses TRBV20-1 and TRBJ2-3, with TRBD2 matching over 13 bases. Trimming cost V 1 base and J 2 bases; bases outside gene matches: 3. This CDR3 is built from 16 residues. Germline V gene data show CDR1 as DFQATT and CDR2 as SNEGSKA (reference sequence).

V and J are TRBV10-2 and TRBJ2-2, with D perhaps TRBD2 (6 bases). V was clipped by 5 bases and J by 6 bases, with 10 bases between them. Germline V gene lookup returns CDR1 WSHSY and CDR2 SAAADI. The CDR3 has 13 residues. CDR3 amino acids: CASSSGYAGELFF. CDR3 nucleotides: TGCGCCAGCAGTAGCGGGTACGCCGGGGAGCTGTTTTTT.

DNA for the CDR3: TGTGCCAGCAGCGCTAGCGGGGTGAGCACAGATACGCAGTATTTT. The encoded protein is CASSASGVSTDTQYF. The chain couples TRBV7-9 to TRBJ2-3, with 9 bases aligning to TRBD2. Germline CDR1 reads SEHNR; CDR2 reads FQNEAQ (reference sequence). V lost 5 bases, J lost 0 bases, and 3 bases stayed unmatched. The CDR3 covers 15 residues.

This rearrangement joins TRBV29-1 to TRBJ2-1; possibly TRBD2 for D (6 bases). Trimming pared 3 bases from V and 0 bases from J, leaving 12 bases between. Germline loops: CDR1 SQVTM, CDR2 ANQGSEA. The CDR3 totals 15 residues. The CDR3 reads CSVERSGSSYNEQFF. The CDR3 DNA sequence: TGCAGCGTTGAGAGGAGCGGGTCCTCCTACAATGAGCAGTTCTTC.

This clonotype occurred a few times. The chain couples TRBV12-3 or TRBV12-4 to TRBJ2-1; D not certain. V dropped 3 bases and J dropped 7 bases, with 13 bases sitting between them. The CDR3 is 14 amino acids. CDR3 sequence reads: CASSFESWENEQFF. CDR3 coding DNA: TGTGCCAGCAGTTTTGAGTCATGGGAAAATGAGCAGTTCTTC.

This clonotype was found a few times. The chain carries TRBV28 and TRBJ1-6; D remains ambiguous. CDR3 size: 14 residues. Germline values: CDR1 MDHEN, CDR2 SYDVKM. V lost 3 bases, J lost 8 bases, and 11 bases lay in between. The CDR3 is CASSFLGVYSPLHF. The CDR3 DNA reads TGTGCCAGCAGTTTCCTCGGGGTTTATTCACCCCTCCACTTT.

This clonotype was seen at least ten times. J is TRBJ2-5 and V is TRBV7-8, with TRBD1 as a possible D gene (6 bases). V was shortened by 0 bases and J by 0 bases, with 11 bases between the two germline ends. CDR3 size: 16 residues. The V gene's germline CDR1 is SGHVS and CDR2 FQNEAQ. The CDR3 loop is CASSLAQGNYQETQYF. The CDR3 coding sequence is TGTGCCAGCAGCTTAGCGCAGGGGAATTACCAAGAGACCCAGTACTTC.

The chain uses TRBV28 and TRBJ2-7; D is possibly TRBD1 (6 bases). This CDR3 has 16 amino acids. V shed 3 bases and J shed 1 base, with 16 bases lying between them. The germline CDR1 and CDR2 sequences are MDHEN and SYDVKM. CDR3 loop: CASSFEPGEFSYEQYF. CDR3 bases: TGTGCCAGCAGTTTCGAGCCAGGGGAATTTTCCTACGAGCAGTACTTC.

This clonotype was counted between two and nine times. The chain has TRBV15 and TRBJ2-1; TRBD1 agrees at 9 bases. Germline CDR1 and CDR2: LNHNV and YYDKDF (reference sequence). The CDR3 runs 16 residues. The trim removed 3 bases at V and 5 bases at J, leaving 8 bases unmatched. The CDR3 loop reads CATSSGGRTGDNEQFF. The CDR3, as DNA: TGTGCCACCAGCAGCGGGGGTCGGACAGGGGACAATGAGCAGTTCTTC.

This chain links TRBV7-9 with TRBJ1-5; TRBD1 is a possible D gene (5 bases). Germline CDR1 is SEHNR and CDR2 is FQNEAQ (reference sequence). This CDR3 comprises 16 residues. The ends were cut back, 5 bases at V and 4 bases at J, with 18 bases in the middle. In DNA form, the CDR3 reads TGTGCCAGCAGCCCCGCGGGGGAACGAGGGAATCAGCCCCAGCATTTT. Translating it yields CASSPAGERGNQPQHF.

In its sample, this clonotype was seen many times. The rearrangement links TRBV29-1 to TRBJ2-3, with TRBD2 as a possible D gene (5 bases). This CDR3 comprises 15 residues. Trimming took 5 bases from V and 0 from J, leaving 15 bases between them. Germline V gives CDR1 SQVTM, CDR2 ANQGSEA. CDR3 region: CSVSSRGWSTDTQYF. The CDR3 bases are TGCAGCGTTTCGAGTCGAGGGTGGAGCACAGATACGCAGTATTTT.

The chain carries TRBV7-2 and TRBJ1-5; D is unresolved. The CDR3 has 13 amino acids. Germline V CDR1 and CDR2: SGHTA, FQGNSA. The ends were cut back, 2 bases at V and 9 bases at J, with 11 bases in the middle. CDR3 amino acids: CASSLSPYSPQHF. CDR3 nucleotide sequence: TGTGCCAGCAGCTTATCCCCGTATTCGCCCCAGCATTTT.

J is TRBJ2-1 and V is TRBV7-2; possible D gene TRBD2, 6 bases. Germline V lookup: CDR1 SGHTA, CDR2 FQGNSA. V dropped 1 base and J dropped 2 bases, with 12 bases sitting between them. The CDR3 loop spans 16 amino acids. DNA for the CDR3: TGTGCCAGCAGCTTAGTTTTGCGGGACCCCTACAATGAGCAGTTCTTC. As protein: CASSLVLRDPYNEQFF.

Concerning this clonotype itself: This may be a read error, as it is one base from a much larger clone. The J gene is TRBJ1-2, the V gene TRBV29-1; D is unresolved. Deletions cut 1 base from V and 4 bases from J, with 1 base between. The CDR3 runs to 10 residues. Germline V gene sequence: CDR1 SQVTM, CDR2 ANQGSEA. CDR3 sequence reads: CSVEAYGYTF. For the CDR3, the DNA is TGCAGCGTTGAAGCCTATGGCTACACCTTC.

This sequence joins TRBV6-2 or TRBV6-3 and TRBJ2-7, with no clear D. Trimming pared 4 bases from V and 1 base from J, leaving 5 bases between. There are 12 residues in the CDR3. CDR1 is MNHEY, CDR2 SVGEGT, per germline. CDR3 region: CASSSYSYEQYF. CDR3 sequence (DNA): TGTGCCAGCAGTTCTTATTCCTACGAGCAGTACTTC.

V is TRBV5-5 and J is TRBJ2-4; D remains ambiguous. Trimming shortened V by 0 bases and J by 0 bases, and 7 bases separated the two germline ends. The V gene's germline CDR1 is SGHKS and CDR2 YYEKEE (reference sequence). CDR3 length: 15 amino acids. CDR3 sequence reads: CASSLASLAKNIQYF. Written as DNA, the CDR3 is TGTGCCAGCAGCTTGGCCAGTCTAGCCAAAAACATTCAGTACTTC.

There are many counts of this clonotype. The J gene is TRBJ1-5, the V gene TRBV5-6, with 10 bases that match TRBD1. This CDR3 contains 17 residues. The J segment lost 3 bases and the V segment lost 2 bases, leaving 8 bases of the junction unmatched. Germline CDR1 reads SGHDT; CDR2 reads YYEEEE. The CDR3 nucleotides read TGTGCCAGCAGCTTTTGGGGGACAGGGGTTGCCAATCAGCCCCAGCATTTT. This sequence encodes CASSFWGTGVANQPQHF.

This chain uses TRBV5-5 with TRBJ2-1; D not resolved. V gave up 0 bases and J gave up 0 bases, with 7 bases separating them. From germline, CDR1 is SGHKS and CDR2 YYEKEE (reference sequence). The CDR3 has 15 residues. The CDR3 is CASSLAMSSYNEQFF. The CDR3 DNA reads as TGTGCCAGCAGCTTGGCCATGTCCTCCTACAATGAGCAGTTCTTC. Together with reference TRBV5-5 and TRBJ2-1, the CDR3 gives the full variable domain: DAGVTQSPTHLIKTRGQQVTLRCSPISGHKSVSWYQQVLGQGPQFIFQYYEKEERGRGNFPDRFSARQFPNYSSELNVNALLLGDSALYLCASSLAMSSYNEQFFGPGTRLTVL.

This clonotype has a handful of counts. The chain uses TRBV10-2 and TRBJ2-7; D is ambiguous. The CDR3 runs 15 residues. Trimming stripped 0 bases from V and 0 bases from J, with 9 bases between. CDR1 is WSHSY, CDR2 SAAADI, per germline. For the CDR3, the DNA is TGCGCCAGCAGTGAGTCGAATAGGCCCTCCTACGAGCAGTACGTC. It yields the protein CASSESNRPSYEQYV.

V is TRBV24-1 and J is TRBJ2-3; 9 bases line up with TRBD1. CDR1 is KGHDR and CDR2 is SFDVKD in the germline V gene. V shed 4 bases, J shed 3 bases, and the junction held 7 bases outside the gene matches. This CDR3 is 16 amino acids long. CDR3 nucleotides: TGTGCCACCAGTGACCGAGGGACAGGGAGGACAGATACGCAGTATTTT. Protein: CATSDRGTGRTDTQYF.

This clonotype was observed many times. The chain couples TRBV28 to TRBJ2-7; D not resolved. From germline, CDR1 is MDHEN and CDR2 SYDVKM. CDR3 size: 15 residues. V lost 5 bases and J lost 6, with 20 bases in between. This CDR3 reads CASSQAFQEFGEQYF. The CDR3 DNA reads as TGTGCCAGCAGTCAAGCGTTTCAGGAATTCGGCGAGCAGTACTTC.

This clonotype was counted between two and nine times. The CDR3 reads CATSGRDGQETQYF. The CDR3, as DNA: TGTGCCACATCGGGCAGGGATGGACAAGAGACCCAGTACTTC. The chain joins TRBV12-3 or TRBV12-4 to TRBJ2-5, with D maybe TRBD1 (5 bases). V lost 10 bases, J lost 2 bases, and 17 bases lay in between. The CDR3 spans 14 residues.

This clonotype came up many times. The J gene is TRBJ1-1, the V gene TRBV12-3 or TRBV12-4; a possible D gene is TRBD1 (5 bases). V was pared by 2 bases and J by 4 bases, with 11 bases between. CDR3 length: 14 residues. The CDR3 sequence is CASSLQGGSTEAFF. CDR3 nucleotide sequence: TGTGCCAGCAGTTTACAGGGAGGATCCACTGAAGCTTTCTTT.